This TCR beta chain was documented in a study of cytomegalovirus exposure and HLA in healthy donors. Study-level results: According to the study, approximately 150 TCR beta chains were cytomegalovirus-associated. Reported results showed that the classifier diagnosed cytomegalovirus status with high specificity and sensitivity. Most sequenced TCRs were rare (though some public TCRs occurred in many donors). In vitro, three CMV-associated chains proved specific for CMV antigens.

Comments on this clone: Its antigen remains unidentified.

Germline CDR1 and CDR2: KGHSH and LQKENI. V lost 2 bases to trimming and J lost 3 bases; unmatched junction nucleotides: 6. This CDR3 is 16 amino acids long. Assay used: immunoSEQ multiplex PCR; TCRdb lists only in-frame clones, some missing. The sample lists hundreds of thousands of clones, 88% occurring once. This TCR came from a woman aged 18 to 35 in good health and CMV-seronegative. Sequenced: PBMCs. The chain has TRBV18 and TRBJ2-7; 11 bases are a match to TRBD1. DNA for the CDR3: TGTGCCAGCTCACCAGGCCCCGGGACAGGGGGCTACGAGCAGTACTTC. This sequence encodes CASSPGPGTGGYEQYF.